Listed below are T cell receptor beta chains from one sample, sequenced in a study of T cell changes during pregnancy in multiple sclerosis. Clones were sequenced by immunoSEQ multiplex PCR, and TCRdb holds only the in-frame ones, with some missing. The table records fewer than 80,000 clones, 80% to 90% of them present only once. The sample here was peripheral blood, taken in the first trimester of pregnancy. The origin of the receptors is a female donor in good health, enrolled as a control in a pregnancy study. The CDR3 runs from the conserved cysteine through the conserved F or W. D genes are given only for firm matches. Clone sizes are given selectively: once, few, many, or a class where the clone is expanded.

d_gene	abundance	v_gene	j_gene	CDR3nt	CDR3aa
TRBD1	NA	TRBV19	TRBJ1-2	TGTGCCAGTAAGGAGACAGGGGGCCGAGCGCTATATGGCTACACCTTC	CASKETGGRALYGYTF
NA	NA	TRBV28	TRBJ1-5	TGTGCCAGCAGAACGACAGGTAATCAGCCCCAGCATTTT	CASRTTGNQPQHF
NA	once	TRBV7-2	TRBJ1-1	TGTGCCAGCACCCGACAGATACTGAACACTGAAGCTTTCTTT	CASTRQILNTEAFF
TRBD1	NA	TRBV6-6	TRBJ1-5	TGTGCCAGCAGGGGACAGGGGGACAATCAGCCCCAGCATTTT	CASRGQGDNQPQHF
TRBD1	NA	TRBV7-8	TRBJ1-5	TGTGCCAGCAGCTTCGACAGGGGAGGACAGCCCCAGCATTTT	CASSFDRGGQPQHF
TRBD2	NA	TRBV27	TRBJ2-5	TGTGCCAGCAGTAGGGGACTAGCGGGGGGCCATGAGACCCAGTACTTC	CASSRGLAGGHETQYF
NA	NA	TRBV19	TRBJ1-1	TGTGCCAGTAGTGGCCATTCGGGGGTAACTGAAGCTTTCTTT	CASSGHSGVTEAFF
TRBD1	few	TRBV5-4	TRBJ1-6	TGTGCCAGCAGCCTGGGACAGGCTTATTCACCCCTCCACTTT	CASSLGQAYSPLHF
TRBD1	once	TRBV28	TRBJ1-2	TGTGCCAGCATACCAGGGGGGCTGGGTGGCTACACCTTC	CASIPGGLGGYTF
NA	NA	TRBV5-1	TRBJ1-1	TGCGCCAGCAGGGCGGAGGCAGGGGAGATCCCTGAAGCTTTCTTT	CASRAEAGEIPEAFF
TRBD1	NA	TRBV7-9	TRBJ2-7	TGTGCCAGCAGCCAAAGGGGGACAGGGGGGCCCTACGAGCAGTACTTC	CASSQRGTGGPYEQYF
NA	NA	TRBV18	TRBJ2-3	TGTGCCAGCTCACCCTCGGGCAGGGTAGGAGATACGCAGTATTTT	CASSPSGRVGDTQYF
TRBD2	NA	TRBV11-2	TRBJ2-3	TGTGCCAGCAGCTTACGGGGGAGGGCCGCTACAGATACGCAGTATTTT	CASSLRGRAATDTQYF
NA	NA	TRBV27	TRBJ1-1	TGTGCCAGCAGTTTAGACACCATGAACACTGAAGCTTTCTTT	CASSLDTMNTEAFF
NA	NA	TRBV7-9	TRBJ1-2	TGTGCCAGCAGCTCAACCGGGAGTAACTATGGCTACACCTTC	CASSSTGSNYGYTF
NA	NA	TRBV30	TRBJ1-2	TGTGCCTGGAGTGCCCGGGCTAGGGGCTATGGCTACACCTTC	CAWSARARGYGYTF
NA	NA	TRBV28	TRBJ1-5	TGTGCCAGCAGTTTGAGTCAGCCCCAGCATTTT	CASSLSQPQHF
TRBD1	NA	TRBV27	TRBJ1-2	TGTGCCAGCAGTTTTAAGGGACAGGGGGCTTATGGCTACACCTTC	CASSFKGQGAYGYTF
TRBD1	NA	TRBV19	TRBJ2-3	TGTGCCAGTAGTATCAAGGACAGGGGGGTAAAGGCAGATACGCAGTATTTT	CASSIKDRGVKADTQYF
NA	once	TRBV6-5	TRBJ2-3	TGTGCCAGCAGTTACCACGGCAGGGTTTCAGATACGCAGTATTTT	CASSYHGRVSDTQYF
NA	NA	TRBV9	TRBJ2-1	TGTGCCAGCAGCGTTATAGGGCAGGGGACCTACAATGAGCAGTTCTTC	CASSVIGQGTYNEQFF
NA	NA	TRBV7-9	TRBJ1-1	TGTGCCAGCAGCTTAGACCGTTTCCGGGGGACGAACACTGAAGCTTTCTTT	CASSLDRFRGTNTEAFF
TRBD1	NA	TRBV7-9	TRBJ1-4	TGTGCCAGCAGTTGGGGGACAGGAGTTGAAAAACTGTTTTTT	CASSWGTGVEKLFF